A selection of T cell receptor beta chains follows, all from one sample in a study of T cell responses to AZD1222 COVID-19 vaccine. Repertoires were generated with immunoSEQ multiplex PCR, while TCRdb's copy carries only in-frame clones and drops some. In the table there are more than 100,000 clones, 75% to 90% of which are singletons. Sequencing was performed on peripheral blood, taken on day 0 of AZD1222 vaccination. These receptors were obtained from an adult in good health. Each CDR3 is given without its conserved first and last residue. Each record gives: J gene, V gene, clone size, CDR3 protein. Only some rows state a clone size, as once, few, many or a class for expanded clones.

TRBJ1-2 TRBV7-2 - ASSVGEVEYGYT
TRBJ2-7 TRBV23-1 - ASSQFRYKAKIYEQY
TRBJ1-6 TRBV15 once ATSGGPRGASPLH
TRBJ1-1 TRBV7-2 - ASSRHRGRGRLTEAF
TRBJ2-3 TRBV5-7 few ASSFAGGPVPNVAQY
TRBJ1-2 TRBV7-9 - ASGRTGDGYT
TRBJ1-6 TRBV5-1 - ASSLNPPGLNSPLH
TRBJ2-7 TRBV4-3 - ASSQDRGLAAYEQY
TRBJ1-1 TRBV7-3 - ASSLMSGSNTEAF
TRBJ1-1 TRBV28 - ASRVIMMNTEAF
TRBJ1-6 TRBV14 - ASSQVTGGLSPLH
TRBJ1-3 TRBV10-3 - AIKDDALSGNTIY
TRBJ2-7 TRBV2 - ASSEAWGGSYEQY
TRBJ1-5 TRBV28 once ASSPGHRRGSGNQPQH
TRBJ1-2 TRBV2 - ASSPLTGGYT